This TCR beta chain was obtained from a study of T-cell memory formation after mild COVID-19 (dated by TCRdb to about 2021). General notes on the study: TCR sequence clusters from the two donors were largely donor specific. T-cell clones expanding and contracting after mild COVID-19 in two donors were tracked by longitudinal TCRalpha and TCRbeta repertoire sequencing. Two young, previously healthy adult volunteers made up the cohort, one male and one female. General conclusions and limits of the study: SARS-CoV-2 specificity of the second-wave clones peaking on day 37 was not confirmed. Some responding clones were detected in pre-infection memory, suggesting pre-existing cross-reactive memory T cells joined the SARS-CoV-2 response. Contracting CD4+ clones were located mainly in the CM and EM memory subsets, whereas CD8+ clones were found to be enriched in EMRA. From day 15 to 85, contracting clones showed balanced CD4/CD8 phenotypes, whereas a second wave of clones that expanded from day 15 to 37 leaned towards CD4+. The study included only two mild cases, and larger cohorts that include severe cases with pre-infection samples were judged to be necessary.

PBMCs were isolated by Ficoll-Paque density gradient centrifugation. Instrument used: Illumina NovaSeq 6000. cDNA libraries for TCRalpha and TCRbeta were prepared by 5'RACE using constant-segment primers, with sample barcodes and unique molecular identifiers added. RNA was extracted from every sample with Trizol reagent. The libraries were amplified in two PCR steps, and the second step added a second sample barcode and Illumina TruSeq adapters. The libraries were sequenced on an Illumina NovaSeq using 2 x 150 bp paired-end reads. The original pipeline was this. Reads were demultiplexed and collapsed into UMI-guided consensus sequences with migec v1.2.7. Using mixcr v2.1.11, the UMI consensuses were aligned to TRA and TRB V and J templates and assembled into clonotypes. Expanded or contracted clonotypes were those called significant by both edgeR and NoisET, with noise models trained on biological replicates. edgeR calls used a false discovery rate-adjusted p below 0.01 and a log2 fold-change threshold of 1. As an exploratory analysis of dynamics, max-normalized trajectories of the 1000 most abundant clonotypes were examined with PCA combined with hierarchical clustering. The CD4 or CD8 phenotype of responding clones was assigned using the separately sequenced CD4+ and CD8+ repertoires. The raw public reads went through TCRdb reprocessing: fastp at Q25, MiXCR clone calling, in-frame beta chains kept. Each entry merges the rows of one CDR3 protein and shows their most common DNA and genes. Here the V and J calls rest on TCRdb's processing, not on the authors' analysis. The table for this sample lists over 500,000 distinct CDR3 sequences; roughly 17% of them were counted only once. Of the sample, 8.1% is held by the ten largest clones.

As to this clonotype: Its antigen specificity is not known. No base quality information exists; no much larger clone differs at one position.

The cysteine opens and the phenylalanine closes a CDR3 of 14 amino acids. Kept here is only the CDR3 DNA, which spans 42 bases and is read in frame from base 1. The germline ends are 11 bases apart after V is trimmed by 5 bases and J by 4 bases. The source material was PBMCs or a T cell subset sorted from them (not recorded which). The rearranged segments are TRBV12-3 or TRBV12-4 and TRBJ2-2; the D segment could be TRBD2, given 6 matching bases. This TCR derives from an adult woman who had mild COVID-19 (a few samples of this study predate the infection). The sample titles of this study are shuffled in the database, so cell type and time point are left out; the donor was told from shared clones. The nucleotides are TGTGCCAGCAGTCCCCTAGCGAGCACCGGGGAGCTGTTTTTT. Protein translation: CASSPLASTGELFF.